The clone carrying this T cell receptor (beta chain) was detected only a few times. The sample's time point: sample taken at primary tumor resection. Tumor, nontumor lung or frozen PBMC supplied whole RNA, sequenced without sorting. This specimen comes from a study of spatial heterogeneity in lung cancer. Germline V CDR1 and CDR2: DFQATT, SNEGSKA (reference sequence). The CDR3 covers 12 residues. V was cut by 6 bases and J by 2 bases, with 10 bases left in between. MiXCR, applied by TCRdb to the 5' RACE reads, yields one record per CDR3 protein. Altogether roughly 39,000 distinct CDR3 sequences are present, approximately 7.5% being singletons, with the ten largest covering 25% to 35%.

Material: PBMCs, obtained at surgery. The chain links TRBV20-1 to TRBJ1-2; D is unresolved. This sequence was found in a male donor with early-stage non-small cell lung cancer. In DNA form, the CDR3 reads TGCAGTGCCCCCGGCAGCAACTATGGCTACACCTTC. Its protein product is CSAPGSNYGYTF.